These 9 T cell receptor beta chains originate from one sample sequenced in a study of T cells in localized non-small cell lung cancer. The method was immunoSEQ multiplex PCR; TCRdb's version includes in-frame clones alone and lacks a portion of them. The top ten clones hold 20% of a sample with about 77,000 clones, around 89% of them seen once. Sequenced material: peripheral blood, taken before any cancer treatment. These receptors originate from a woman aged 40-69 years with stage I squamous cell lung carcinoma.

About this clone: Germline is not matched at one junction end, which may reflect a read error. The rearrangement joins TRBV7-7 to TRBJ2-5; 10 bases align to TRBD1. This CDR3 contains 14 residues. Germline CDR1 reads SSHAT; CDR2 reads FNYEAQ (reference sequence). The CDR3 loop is CASSLGTGAETQYF. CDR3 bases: TGTGCTAGCAGCTTAGGGACAGGGGCAGAGACCCAGTACTTC.

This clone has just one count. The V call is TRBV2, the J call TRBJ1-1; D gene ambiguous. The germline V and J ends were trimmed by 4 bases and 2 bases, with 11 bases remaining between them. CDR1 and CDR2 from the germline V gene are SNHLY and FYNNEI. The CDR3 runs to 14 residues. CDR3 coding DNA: TGTGCCAGCAGTGGAGCCCGGGTCAACACTGAAGCTTTCTTT. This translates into CASSGARVNTEAFF.

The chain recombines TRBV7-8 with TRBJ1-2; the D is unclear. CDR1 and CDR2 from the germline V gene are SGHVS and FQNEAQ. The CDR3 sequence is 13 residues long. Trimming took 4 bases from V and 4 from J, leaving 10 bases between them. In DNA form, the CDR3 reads TGTGCCAGCAGCTCCGACGGGTTCTATGGCTACACCTTC. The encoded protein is CASSSDGFYGYTF.

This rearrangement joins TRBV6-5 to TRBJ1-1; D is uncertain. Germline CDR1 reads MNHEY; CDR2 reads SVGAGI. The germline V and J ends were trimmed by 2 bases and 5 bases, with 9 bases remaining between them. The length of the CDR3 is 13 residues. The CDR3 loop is CASSYGHSTEAFF. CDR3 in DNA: TGTGCCAGCAGTTACGGCCATTCGACTGAAGCTTTCTTT.

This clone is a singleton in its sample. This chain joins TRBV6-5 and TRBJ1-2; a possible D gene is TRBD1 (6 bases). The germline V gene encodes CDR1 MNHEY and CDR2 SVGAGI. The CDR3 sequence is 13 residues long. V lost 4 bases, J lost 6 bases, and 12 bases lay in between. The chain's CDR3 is CASSLQGDNGYTF. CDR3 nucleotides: TGTGCCAGCAGTTTACAGGGTGATAATGGCTACACCTTC.

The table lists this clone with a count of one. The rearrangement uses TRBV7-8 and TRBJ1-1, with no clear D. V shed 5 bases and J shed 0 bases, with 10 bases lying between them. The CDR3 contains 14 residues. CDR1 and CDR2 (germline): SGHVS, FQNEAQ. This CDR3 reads CASSRITVNTEAFF. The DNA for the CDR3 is TGTGCCAGCAGCCGAATTACAGTGAACACTGAAGCTTTCTTT. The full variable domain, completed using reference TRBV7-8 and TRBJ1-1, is GAGVSQSPRYKVAKRGQDVALRCDPISGHVSLFWYQQALGQGPEFLTYFQNEAQLDKSGLPSDRFFAERPEGSVSTLKIQRTQQEDSAVYLCASSRITVNTEAFFGQGTRLTVV.

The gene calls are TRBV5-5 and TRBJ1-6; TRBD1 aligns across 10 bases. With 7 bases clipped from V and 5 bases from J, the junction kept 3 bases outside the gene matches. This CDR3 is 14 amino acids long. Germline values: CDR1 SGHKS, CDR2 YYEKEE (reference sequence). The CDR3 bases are TGTGCCAGCGGCGGGACAGGGGATAATTCACCCCTCCACTTT. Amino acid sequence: CASGGTGDNSPLHF.

The CDR3 nucleotides are TGTGCCACCAAGGGGGGGGGCCCCAAAGATACGCAGTATTTT. This translates into CATKGGGPKDTQYF. The rearrangement joins TRBV15 to TRBJ2-3; a weak D match, TRBD2 (7 bases). V was cut by 7 bases and J by 5 bases, with 16 bases left in between. This CDR3 region has 14 residues. The V gene's germline CDR1 is LNHNV and CDR2 YYDKDF (reference sequence).

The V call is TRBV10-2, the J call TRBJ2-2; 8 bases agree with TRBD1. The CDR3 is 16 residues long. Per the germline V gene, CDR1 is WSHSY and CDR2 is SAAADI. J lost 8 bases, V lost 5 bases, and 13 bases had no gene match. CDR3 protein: CASSKGLDRVLGELFF. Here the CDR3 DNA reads TGCGCCAGCAGTAAAGGGCTGGACAGGGTGCTAGGGGAGCTGTTTTTT.